Presented here are 6 T cell receptor beta chains from one specimen sequenced in a study of blood T cell repertoires in COVID-19. The protocol was immunoSEQ multiplex PCR, while the TCRdb copy is restricted to in-frame clones and leaves out a portion. The table has roughly 160,000 clones, roughly nine tenths seen once. Specimen: PBMCs or T cells enriched from blood (not recorded which). These receptors were obtained from a woman aged 50 to 60 who had recovered from COVID-19.

The rearrangement links TRBV6-2 or TRBV6-3 to TRBJ2-7; 7 positions match TRBD2. The junction had 9 bases not matched to a gene; V was cut back by 4 bases and J by 0 bases. The CDR3 totals 16 residues. Germline CDR1 is MNHEY and CDR2 is SVGEGT. CDR3 sequence (DNA): TGTGCCAGCAGTTCCCCAGGGCGGGAGTCCTCCTACGAGCAGTACTTC. It translates to CASSSPGRESSYEQYF.

The CDR3 reads CASQGPNYGYTF. The CDR3 DNA reads as TGTGCCAGTCAGGGTCCCAACTATGGCTACACCTTC. The rearrangement joins TRBV19 to TRBJ1-2, with D possibly matching TRBD1 (5 bases). This CDR3 spans 12 amino acids. Germline values: CDR1 LNHDA, CDR2 SQIVND (reference sequence). Trimming stripped 8 bases from V and 2 bases from J, with 9 bases between.

This chain uses TRBV3-1 (or the pseudogene TRBV3-2) with TRBJ2-3; D perhaps matches TRBD2 (6 bases). The CDR3 length is 16 residues. In germline, CDR1 is LGHDT, CDR2 YNNKEL (reference sequence). V was clipped by 0 bases and J by 5 bases, with 15 bases between them. CDR3: CASSQDWGSGVDTQYF. CDR3 nucleotides: TGTGCCAGCAGCCAAGACTGGGGTTCGGGGGTAGATACGCAGTATTTT.

The chain employs TRBV4-1 and TRBJ1-2; TRBD1 is a possible D gene (5 bases). V was clipped by 5 bases and J by 4 bases, with 17 bases between them. The CDR3 is made up of 15 amino acids. Germline CDR1 reads MGHRA; CDR2 reads YSYEKL. In DNA, the CDR3 is TGCGCCAGCAGCGCGGGACCGAACCTAGTCTATGGCTACACCTTC. This sequence encodes CASSAGPNLVYGYTF.

The chain employs TRBV6-1 and TRBJ1-2; D is ambiguous. Germline V gives CDR1 MNHNS, CDR2 SASEGT. This CDR3 is built from 15 residues. V lost 1 base to trimming and J lost 2 bases, with 11 bases between them. This CDR3 is CASSEVQTRNYGYTF. The CDR3, as DNA: TGTGCCAGCAGTGAAGTACAGACCCGAAACTATGGCTACACCTTC.

This chain uses TRBV5-4 with TRBJ2-2, with 7 bases identical to TRBD2. This CDR3 has 16 amino acids. V lost 0 bases and J lost 6; bases outside the gene matches: 8. Germline values: CDR1 SGHNT, CDR2 YYREEE (reference sequence). CDR3 sequence (DNA): TGTGCCAGCAGCTTGGGGGCGGGAGCTCCTTCCGGGGAGCTGTTTTTT. Protein product: CASSLGAGAPSGELFF. Full variable domain (remainder filled in from reference TRBV5-4 and TRBJ2-2): ETGVTQSPTHLIKTRGQQVTLRCSSQSGHNTVSWYQQALGQGPQFIFQYYREEENGRGNFPPRFSGLQFPNYSSELNVNALELDDSALYLCASSLGAGAPSGELFFGEGSRLTVL.